Below, 25 T cell receptor beta chains from the same sample are listed, as sequenced in a study. One entry per CDR3 protein results from TCRdb running MiXCR on the RT-PCR reads. In the table there are hundreds of thousands of distinct CDR3 sequences, approximately 15% of which are singletons. The material sequenced was memory CD4+ T cells from blood. The receptors stem from a female donor in good health, serving as a healthy control.

In this sample, this clonotype turned up a few times. The CDR3 nucleotides read TGCAGTGCTAGTTACCGGGAGCTGGGGGTCCACGAGCAGTACTTC. Protein: CSASYRELGVHEQYF. The rearrangement joins TRBV20-1 to TRBJ2-7; maybe TRBD2 (6 bases). Trimming cost V 3 bases and J 5 bases, with 20 bases left between them. CDR1 is DFQATT, CDR2 SNEGSKA, per germline (reference sequence). The CDR3 spans 15 residues.

This clonotype was seen a few times. V is TRBV5-1 and J is TRBJ1-3; D gene unclear. The ends were cut back, 2 bases at V and 1 base at J, with 13 bases in the middle. The germline V gene has CDR1 SGHRS and CDR2 YFSETQ. This CDR3 spans 16 amino acids. The DNA of the CDR3 is TGCGCCAGCAGCTTTGGCGGGGATACATCTGGAAACACCATATATTTT. It encodes CASSFGGDTSGNTIYF.

This clonotype has a count of ten or more. The rearrangement links TRBV7-3 to TRBJ2-5; D not certain. CDR1 SGHTA and CDR2 FQGTGA come from the germline V gene. CDR3 length equals 13 residues. V dropped 3 bases and J dropped 3 bases, with 8 bases sitting between them. The CDR3 loop reads CASSLSPEETQYF. CDR3 DNA sequence: TGTGCCAGCAGCTTGTCCCCGGAAGAGACCCAGTACTTC.

The sample holds many counts of this clonotype. The J gene is TRBJ1-2, the V gene TRBV5-1, with no clear D. V lost 1 base and J lost 4, with 11 bases in between. The germline V gene has CDR1 SGHRS and CDR2 YFSETQ. There are 14 residues in the CDR3. CDR3 loop: CASSLSPALYGYTF. The CDR3 DNA follows: TGCGCCAGCAGCTTGTCGCCTGCTCTCTATGGCTACACCTTC.

There are a few counts of this clonotype. The rearrangement links TRBV20-1 to TRBJ2-3, with TRBD2 identical over 8 bases. This CDR3 is built from 17 residues. V was pared by 6 bases and J by 3 bases, with 17 bases of the junction left unmatched. Germline-derived CDR1 and CDR2 are DFQATT and SNEGSKA (reference sequence). The chain's CDR3 is CSAHKVRGSGDTDTQYF. Written as DNA, the CDR3 is TGCAGTGCCCACAAGGTCCGTGGTAGCGGGGATACAGATACGCAGTATTTT.

This clonotype was seen repeatedly, ten times or more. The J gene is TRBJ2-1, the V gene TRBV15, with a weak D call TRBD2 (6 bases). Trimming cost V 3 bases and J 9 bases, with 15 bases left between them. This CDR3 is built from 14 residues. Germline V gene sequence: CDR1 LNHNV, CDR2 YYDKDF (reference sequence). CDR3 loop: CATSRLTSRVEQFF. CDR3 DNA: TGTGCCACCAGCAGGCTAACTAGCCGGGTTGAGCAGTTCTTC.

The sample holds many counts of this clonotype. The rearrangement links TRBV5-6 to TRBJ2-7; D call uncertain. The length of the CDR3 is 13 residues. Trimming left V 2 bases short and J 0 bases short, with 6 bases between. The V gene's germline CDR1 is SGHDT and CDR2 YYEEEE. CDR3 nucleotide sequence: TGTGCCAGCAGCTTTTTCCACTCCTACGAGCAGTACTTC. This sequence encodes CASSFFHSYEQYF.

This clonotype was recorded a few times. V gene TRBV10-3 combines with J gene TRBJ2-1, with a tentative D call TRBD2 (6 bases). The CDR3 has 14 amino acids. Germline V lookup: CDR1 ENHRY, CDR2 SYGVKD. Trimming took off 10 bases at V and 4 bases at J, with 17 bases between the two ends. The CDR3: CATSPVAGYNEQFF. In DNA, the CDR3 is TGTGCCACCTCGCCGGTGGCGGGATACAATGAGCAGTTCTTC.

This clonotype has more than one count but fewer than ten. J is TRBJ1-1 and V is TRBV7-2, with D uncertain. The CDR3 covers 14 residues. Per germline, CDR1 SGHTA and CDR2 FQGNSA. Trimming cost V 3 bases and J 3 bases, with 11 bases left between them. CDR3 in DNA: TGTGCCAGCAGCTTTCAACGGGGTGACACTGAAGCTTTCTTT. Translating it yields CASSFQRGDTEAFF.

This clonotype was observed at least ten times. CDR3 in DNA: TGTGCCAGCAGCTTCTGGGCCACAGATACGCAGTATTTT. Amino acids: CASSFWATDTQYF. The chain is built from TRBV5-6 and TRBJ2-3; D unclear. The CDR3 sequence is 13 residues long. CDR1 SGHDT and CDR2 YYEEEE come from the germline V gene. Trimming stripped 2 bases from V and 2 bases from J, with 6 bases between. Drawing the rest from reference TRBV5-6 and TRBJ2-3, the complete variable domain is DAGVTQSPTHLIKTRGQQVTLRCSPKSGHDTVSWYQQALGQGPQFIFQYYEEEERQRGNFPDRFSGHQFPNYSSELNVNALLLGDSALYLCASSFWATDTQYFGPGTRLTVL.

This clonotype was found a few times. The J gene is TRBJ2-2, the V gene TRBV9; 10 bases align to TRBD1. The ends lost 0 bases at V and 6 bases at J; junction bases unmatched: 2. Germline V gene lookup returns CDR1 SGDLS and CDR2 YYNGEE. The CDR3 is 15 residues long. The CDR3 sequence is CASSVGTGGPGELFF. The DNA for the CDR3 is TGTGCCAGCAGCGTAGGGACAGGGGGTCCCGGGGAGCTGTTTTTT.

This sequence joins TRBV10-3 and TRBJ1-3; TRBD1 aligns across 7 bases. This CDR3 has 14 residues. V shed 9 bases and J 3 bases; nucleotides not matched to a gene: 8. Germline assignment: CDR1 ENHRY and CDR2 SYGVKD. CDR3 sequence reads: CAIQTGTLGNTIYF. The CDR3 DNA reads as TGTGCCATACAGACAGGGACACTTGGAAACACCATATATTTT.

This clonotype was observed a handful of times. V is TRBV24-1 and J is TRBJ2-1; D is ambiguous. This CDR3 has 13 amino acids. Between the trimmed V and J ends, which lost 6 bases and 6 bases, there was a span of 11 bases. In germline, CDR1 is KGHDR, CDR2 SFDVKD. The CDR3 DNA is TGTGCCACCAGTTCCCCCCGGTCCAATGAGCAGTTCTTC. Residues: CATSSPRSNEQFF.

The gene calls are TRBV10-3 and TRBJ2-1; a weak D match, TRBD1 (6 bases). This CDR3 comprises 13 residues. Germline V gives CDR1 ENHRY, CDR2 SYGVKD. Trimming pared 6 bases from V and 7 bases from J, leaving 13 bases between. As DNA, the CDR3 is TGTGCCATCAGCCCACTAGGGGGAAATGAGCAGTTCTTC. Translating it yields CAISPLGGNEQFF.

A few counts support this clonotype. The J gene is TRBJ2-7, the V gene TRBV6-2 or TRBV6-3; D possibly matches TRBD1 or TRBD2 (5 bases each). The CDR3 is made up of 14 amino acids. The V end lost 2 bases, the J end lost 0 bases, and 8 bases lay between the germline ends. Germline-derived CDR1 and CDR2 are MNHEY and SVGEGT. The CDR3 bases are TGTGCCAGCAGTTACGGGGGAAACTCCTACGAGCAGTACTTC. Translating it yields CASSYGGNSYEQYF.

This clonotype appeared a few times. This chain links TRBV28 with TRBJ2-5; 8 positions match TRBD2. Germline lookup yields CDR1 MDHEN and CDR2 SYDVKM. CDR3 length: 16 amino acids. J gave up 1 base and V 5 bases, and 9 bases lay outside the gene matches. The CDR3 nucleotides read TGTGCCAGCAGTCCCGGAGGGGCGGGAGGCCAAGAGACCCAGTACTTC. Translation: CASSPGGAGGQETQYF.

This clonotype was counted only a few times. The genes are TRBV10-3 and TRBJ2-1; no definite D call. Deletions cut 0 bases from V and 14 bases from J, with 17 bases between. The length of the CDR3 is 14 residues. Per germline, CDR1 ENHRY and CDR2 SYGVKD. The CDR3 DNA reads TGTGCCATCAGTGAGTCGATAGGCCAGAAGGCTGAGTTCTTC. It yields the protein CAISESIGQKAEFF.

This clonotype has at least ten counts. The chain uses TRBV7-3 and TRBJ1-2; 8 nucleotides line up with TRBD1. V shed 5 bases, J shed 2 bases, and the junction held 4 bases outside the gene matches. The length of the CDR3 is 14 residues. The germline V gene encodes CDR1 SGHTA and CDR2 FQGTGA. The CDR3 loop reads CASSETGANYGYTF. For the CDR3, the DNA is TGTGCCAGCAGCGAGACAGGGGCCAACTATGGCTACACCTTC.

This clonotype was counted many times. This rearrangement joins TRBV12-3 or TRBV12-4 to TRBJ2-6; D not resolved. V lost 8 bases to trimming and J lost 0 bases, with 8 bases between them. CDR3 length equals 14 residues. The CDR3 is CASFWLSGANVLTF. The CDR3 DNA reads as TGTGCCAGCTTCTGGCTCTCTGGGGCCAACGTCCTGACTTTC.

This clonotype was counted a few times. The J gene is TRBJ2-1, the V gene TRBV24-1, with 11 bases fitting TRBD2. From germline, CDR1 is KGHDR and CDR2 SFDVKD. V was pared by 7 bases and J by 5 bases, with 15 bases of the junction left unmatched. This CDR3 comprises 18 residues. For the CDR3, the DNA is TGTGCCACCAGCCCGGGACTAGCGGCCGGAGGAACTAACAATGAGCAGTTCTTC. This encodes CATSPGLAAGGTNNEQFF.

On this clonotype: One end of the junction fails to match germline, which may point to a read error. This chain connects TRBV7-2 to TRBJ2-3; TRBD1 agrees at 7 bases. CDR3 length: 12 residues. Germline-derived CDR1 and CDR2 are SGHTA and FQGNSA. The CDR3 bases are TGTGCCAGCAGCTTCTCCGATCCGGGGACAGATTTT. Protein: CASSFSDPGTDF.

There are many counts of this clonotype. The chain carries TRBV5-5 and TRBJ1-2; D ambiguous. The CDR3 loop spans 13 amino acids. Deletions cut 3 bases from V and 4 bases from J, with 10 bases between. Per germline, CDR1 SGHKS and CDR2 YYEKEE (reference sequence). CDR3 DNA sequence: TGTGCCAGCAGCTGGGGTCTATTCTATGGCTACACCTTC. This gives the protein CASSWGLFYGYTF.

This clonotype has just a few counts. The chain employs TRBV4-3 and TRBJ1-1, with D possibly being TRBD1 (5 bases). Germline V gene sequence: CDR1 LGHNA, CDR2 YSLEER. This CDR3 is built from 14 residues. Trimming left V 7 bases short and J 1 base short, with 13 bases between. The CDR3 sequence is CASTRDVRNTEAFF. The DNA of the CDR3 is TGCGCCAGCACCAGGGACGTCCGGAACACTGAAGCTTTCTTT.

This clonotype was recorded a few times. J is TRBJ2-5 and V is TRBV20-1; 7 bases are shared with TRBD2. There are 13 residues in the CDR3. Germline V gives CDR1 DFQATT, CDR2 SNEGSKA (reference sequence). With V trimmed by 3 bases and J by 5 bases, 6 bases remained unmatched. The CDR3 coding sequence is TGCAGTGCTAGCGGCGGGAGCAGGGAGACCCAGTACTTC. Translation: CSASGGSRETQYF.

This sequence joins TRBV7-2 and TRBJ2-3; 7 nucleotides align to TRBD2. The CDR3 is 15 amino acids. V lost 5 bases to trimming and J lost 2 bases; unmatched junction nucleotides: 7. The germline V gene encodes CDR1 SGHTA and CDR2 FQGNSA. The CDR3 loop reads CASSQAGLYTDTQYF. The DNA for the CDR3 is TGTGCCAGCAGCCAAGCGGGACTCTACACAGATACGCAGTATTTT.